Reported below is one TCR beta chain. Its matching antigen is unknown. This sample is drawn from a study of breast tumors, draining lymph nodes, adjacent tissues. Broader study findings: Data only fit, rather than demonstrated, lymph node origin of most tumor T cells. Luminal-like breast cancer showed significantly greater tumor-nontumor repertoire similarity than basal-like breast cancer did. Tumors had less TCR diversity than lymph nodes, more than nontumor tissue.

CDR1 is SGHAT, CDR2 FQNNGV, per germline. The CDR3 is 13 amino acids. The V gene lost 5 bases and the J gene lost 7 bases, with 14 bases spanning the gap. TCRdb itself ran the multiplex PCR reads through MiXCR, one entry per CDR3 protein. There are 21,000 or so distinct CDR3 sequences in the sample; about 38% occur only once, and roughly 24% lies in the top ten. The receptor was derived from a female donor with breast cancer. Some clones in this sample may be carry-over from other donors' samples. The V gene is TRBV11-2, the J gene TRBJ1-2, with TRBD1 as a possible D gene (5 bases). Input material: breast tumor tissue. As DNA, the CDR3 is TGTGCCAGCAGCCTCGGCGCAGGGACTGGCTACACCTTC. Translated: CASSLGAGTGYTF.